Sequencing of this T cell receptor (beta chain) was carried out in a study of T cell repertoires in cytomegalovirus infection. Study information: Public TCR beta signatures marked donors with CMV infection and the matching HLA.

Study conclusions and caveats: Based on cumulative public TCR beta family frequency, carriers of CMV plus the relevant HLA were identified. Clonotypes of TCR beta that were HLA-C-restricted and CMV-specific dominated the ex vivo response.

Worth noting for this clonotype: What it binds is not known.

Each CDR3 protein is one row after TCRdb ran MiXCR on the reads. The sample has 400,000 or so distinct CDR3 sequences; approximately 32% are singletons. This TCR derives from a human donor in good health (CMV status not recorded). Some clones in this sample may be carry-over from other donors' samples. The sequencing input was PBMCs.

This CDR3 reads CASSLVAVGEAFF. The CDR3 DNA reads as TGTGCCAGCAGCTTAGTGGCAGTCGGCGAAGCTTTCTTT. The V call is TRBV11-2, the J call TRBJ1-1; D is undetermined. V was cut by 1 base and J by 8 bases, with 11 bases left in between. This CDR3 has 13 residues. CDR1 is SGHAT and CDR2 is FQNNGV in the germline V gene.